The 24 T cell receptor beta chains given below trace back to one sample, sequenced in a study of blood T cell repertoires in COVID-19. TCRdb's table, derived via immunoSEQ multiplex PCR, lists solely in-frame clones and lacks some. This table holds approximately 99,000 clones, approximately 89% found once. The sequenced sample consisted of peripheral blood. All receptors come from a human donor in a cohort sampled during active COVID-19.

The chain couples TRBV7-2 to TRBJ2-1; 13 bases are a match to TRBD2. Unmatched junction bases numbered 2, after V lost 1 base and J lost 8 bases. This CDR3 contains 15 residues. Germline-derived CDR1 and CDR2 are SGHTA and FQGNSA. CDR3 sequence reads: CASSLGLAGGHEQFF. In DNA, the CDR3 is TGTGCCAGCAGCTTAGGACTAGCGGGAGGTCATGAGCAGTTCTTC. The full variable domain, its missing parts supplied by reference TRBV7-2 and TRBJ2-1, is GAGVSQSPSNKVTEKGKDVELRCDPISGHTALYWYRQSLGQGLEFLIYFQGNSAPDKSGLPSDRFSAERTGGSVSTLTIQRTQQEDSAVYLCASSLGLAGGHEQFFGPGTRLTVL.

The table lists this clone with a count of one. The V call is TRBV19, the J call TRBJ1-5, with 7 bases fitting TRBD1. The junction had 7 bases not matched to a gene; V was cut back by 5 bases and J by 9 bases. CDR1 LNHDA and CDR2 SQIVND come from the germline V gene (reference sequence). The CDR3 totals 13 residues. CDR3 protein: CASSPDREGPQHF. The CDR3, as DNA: TGTGCCAGTAGTCCCGACAGGGAAGGGCCCCAGCATTTT.

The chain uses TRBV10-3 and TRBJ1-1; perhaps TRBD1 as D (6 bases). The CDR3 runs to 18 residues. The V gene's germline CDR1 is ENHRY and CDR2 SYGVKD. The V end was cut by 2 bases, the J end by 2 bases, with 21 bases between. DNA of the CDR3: TGTGCCATCAGTGAGCGCTTTGGCCGTCCCAGGGGAAACACTGAAGCTTTCTTT. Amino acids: CAISERFGRPRGNTEAFF.

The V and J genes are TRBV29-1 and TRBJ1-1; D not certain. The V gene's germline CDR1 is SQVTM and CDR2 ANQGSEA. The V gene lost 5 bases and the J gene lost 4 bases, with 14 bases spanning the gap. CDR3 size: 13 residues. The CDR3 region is CSVISGGITEAFF. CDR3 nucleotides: TGCAGCGTTATCAGTGGAGGGATCACTGAAGCTTTCTTT.

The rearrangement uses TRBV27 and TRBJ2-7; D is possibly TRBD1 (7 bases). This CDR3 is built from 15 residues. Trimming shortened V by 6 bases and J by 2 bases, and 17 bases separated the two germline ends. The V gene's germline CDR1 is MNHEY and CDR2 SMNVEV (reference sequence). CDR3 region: CASSPEGQLTYEQYF. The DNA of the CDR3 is TGTGCCAGCAGCCCGGAGGGACAGCTAACCTACGAGCAGTACTTC.

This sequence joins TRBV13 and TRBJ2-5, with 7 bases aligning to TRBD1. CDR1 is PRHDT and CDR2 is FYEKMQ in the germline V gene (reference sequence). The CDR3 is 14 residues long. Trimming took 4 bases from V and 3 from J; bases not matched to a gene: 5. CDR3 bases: TGTGCCAGCAGCTCAGGACAGGCAGAAGAGACCCAGTACTTC. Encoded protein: CASSSGQAEETQYF.

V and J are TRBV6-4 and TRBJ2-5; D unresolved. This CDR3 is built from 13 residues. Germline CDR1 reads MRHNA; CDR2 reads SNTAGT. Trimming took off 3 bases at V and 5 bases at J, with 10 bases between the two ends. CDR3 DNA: TGTGCCAGCAGTGAGGCCCCCGGGGAGACCCAGTACTTC. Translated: CASSEAPGETQYF.

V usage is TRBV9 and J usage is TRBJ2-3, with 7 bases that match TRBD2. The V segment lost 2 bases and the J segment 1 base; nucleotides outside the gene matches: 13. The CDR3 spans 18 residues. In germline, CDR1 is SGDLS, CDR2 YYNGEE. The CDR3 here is CASSVNVGGELGTDTQYF. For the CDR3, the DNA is TGTGCCAGCAGCGTCAATGTGGGGGGGGAGTTAGGCACAGATACGCAGTATTTT.

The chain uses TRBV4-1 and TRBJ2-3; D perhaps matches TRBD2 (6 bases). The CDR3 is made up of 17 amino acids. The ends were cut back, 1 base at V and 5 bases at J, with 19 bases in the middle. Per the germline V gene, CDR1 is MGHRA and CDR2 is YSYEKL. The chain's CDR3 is CASSQVGGLPIQDTQYF. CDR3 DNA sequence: TGCGCCAGCAGCCAAGTAGGAGGACTACCCATCCAAGATACGCAGTATTTT.

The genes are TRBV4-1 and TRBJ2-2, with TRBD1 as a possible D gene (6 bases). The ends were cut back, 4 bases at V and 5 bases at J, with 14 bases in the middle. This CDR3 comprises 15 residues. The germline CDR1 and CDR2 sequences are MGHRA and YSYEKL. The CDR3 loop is CASSPTTRGTGELFF. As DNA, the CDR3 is TGCGCCAGCAGCCCGACCACTAGGGGGACCGGGGAGCTGTTTTTT.

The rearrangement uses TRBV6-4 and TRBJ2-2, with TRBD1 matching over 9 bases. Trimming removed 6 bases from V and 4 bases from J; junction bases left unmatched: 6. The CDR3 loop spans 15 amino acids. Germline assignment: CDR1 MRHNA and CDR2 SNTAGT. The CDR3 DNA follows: TGTGCCAGCAGGGGACAGGGAATCCCCACCGGGGAGCTGTTTTTT. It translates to CASRGQGIPTGELFF.

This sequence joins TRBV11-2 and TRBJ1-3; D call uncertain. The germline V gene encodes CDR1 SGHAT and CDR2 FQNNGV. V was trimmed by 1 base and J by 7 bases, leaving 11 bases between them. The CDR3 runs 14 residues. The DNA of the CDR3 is TGTGCCAGCAGCTTAGGAGGGAGTCGGAACACCATATATTTT. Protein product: CASSLGGSRNTIYF.

DNA for the CDR3: TGCGCCAGCAGCTTGGATACGGGACTCGAACTGTATGGCTACACCTTC. It is translated as CASSLDTGLELYGYTF. V usage is TRBV5-1 and J usage is TRBJ1-2, with a weak D call TRBD1 (5 bases). This CDR3 is 16 amino acids long. Trimming stripped 0 bases from V and 5 bases from J, with 17 bases between. The germline gives CDR1 SGHRS, CDR2 YFSETQ. The complete variable domain, with remaining parts taken from reference TRBV5-1 and TRBJ1-2, reads KAGVTQTPRYLIKTRGQQVTLSCSPISGHRSVSWYQQTPGQGLQFLFEYFSETQRNKGNFPGRFSGRQFSNSRSEMNVSTLELGDSALYLCASSLDTGLELYGYTFGSGTRLTVV.

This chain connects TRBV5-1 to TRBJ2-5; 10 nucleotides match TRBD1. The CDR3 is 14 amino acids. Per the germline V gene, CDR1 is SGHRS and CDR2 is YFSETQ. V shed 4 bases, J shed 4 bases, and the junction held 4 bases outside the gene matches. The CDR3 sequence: CASSTTGGGETQYF. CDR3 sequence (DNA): TGCGCCAGCAGCACGACAGGGGGCGGAGAGACCCAGTACTTC. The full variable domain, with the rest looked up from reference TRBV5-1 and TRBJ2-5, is KAGVTQTPRYLIKTRGQQVTLSCSPISGHRSVSWYQQTPGQGLQFLFEYFSETQRNKGNFPGRFSGRQFSNSRSEMNVSTLELGDSALYLCASSTTGGGETQYFGPGTRLLVL.

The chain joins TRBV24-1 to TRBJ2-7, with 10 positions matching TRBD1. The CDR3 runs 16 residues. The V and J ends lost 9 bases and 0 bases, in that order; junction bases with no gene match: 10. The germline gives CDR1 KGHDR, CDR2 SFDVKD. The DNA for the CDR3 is TGTGCCACCCGCCCGGGGACAGGGGAAAGCTCCTACGAGCAGTACTTC. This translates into CATRPGTGESSYEQYF.

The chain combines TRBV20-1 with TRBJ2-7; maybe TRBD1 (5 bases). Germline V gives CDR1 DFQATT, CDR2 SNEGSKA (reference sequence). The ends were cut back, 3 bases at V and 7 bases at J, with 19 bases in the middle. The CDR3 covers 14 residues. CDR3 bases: TGCAGTGCTAGTGTCGGGCCTGGGGCTCGGGAGCAGTACTTC. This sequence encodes CSASVGPGAREQYF.

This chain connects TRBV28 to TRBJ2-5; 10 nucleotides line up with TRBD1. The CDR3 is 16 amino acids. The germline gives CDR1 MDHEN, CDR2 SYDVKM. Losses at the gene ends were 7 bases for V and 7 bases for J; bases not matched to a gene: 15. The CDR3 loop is CASIPARQGASGTQYF. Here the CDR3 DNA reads TGTGCCAGCATTCCCGCCCGACAGGGGGCATCGGGGACCCAGTACTTC.

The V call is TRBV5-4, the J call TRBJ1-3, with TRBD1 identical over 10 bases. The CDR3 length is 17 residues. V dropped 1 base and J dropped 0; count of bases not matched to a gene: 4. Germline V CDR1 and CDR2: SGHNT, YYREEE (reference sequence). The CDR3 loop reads CASSLPGQGRSGNTIYF. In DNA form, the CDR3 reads TGTGCCAGCAGCTTGCCGGGACAGGGGCGCTCTGGAAACACCATATATTTT.

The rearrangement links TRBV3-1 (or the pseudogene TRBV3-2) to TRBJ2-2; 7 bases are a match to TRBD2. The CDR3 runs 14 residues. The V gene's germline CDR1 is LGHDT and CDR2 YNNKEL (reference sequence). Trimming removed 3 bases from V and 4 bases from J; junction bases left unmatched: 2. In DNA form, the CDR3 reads TGTGCCAGCAGCCAGGGCGGGGGCACCGGGGAGCTGTTTTTT. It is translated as CASSQGGGTGELFF.

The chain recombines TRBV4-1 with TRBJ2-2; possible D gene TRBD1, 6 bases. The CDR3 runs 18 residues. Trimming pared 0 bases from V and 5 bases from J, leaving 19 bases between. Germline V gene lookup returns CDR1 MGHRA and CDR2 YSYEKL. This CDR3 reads CASSQEHRPVGQTGELFF. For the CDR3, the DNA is TGCGCCAGCAGCCAAGAGCATCGACCGGTCGGACAGACCGGGGAGCTGTTTTTT.

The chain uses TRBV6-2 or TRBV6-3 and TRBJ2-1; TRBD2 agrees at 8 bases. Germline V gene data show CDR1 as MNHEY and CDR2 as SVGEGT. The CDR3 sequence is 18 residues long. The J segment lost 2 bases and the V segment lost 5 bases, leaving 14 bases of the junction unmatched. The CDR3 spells CASSGLRSSGNTYNEQFF. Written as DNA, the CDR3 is TGTGCCAGCAGTGGGCTCAGGAGTAGCGGGAACACCTACAATGAGCAGTTCTTC.

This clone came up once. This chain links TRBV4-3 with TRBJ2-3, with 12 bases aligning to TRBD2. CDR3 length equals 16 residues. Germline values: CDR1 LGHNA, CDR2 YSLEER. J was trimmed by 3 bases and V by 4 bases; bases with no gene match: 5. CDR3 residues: CASSLITSGRTDTQYF. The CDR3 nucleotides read TGCGCCAGCAGCCTTATTACTAGCGGGAGGACAGATACGCAGTATTTT.

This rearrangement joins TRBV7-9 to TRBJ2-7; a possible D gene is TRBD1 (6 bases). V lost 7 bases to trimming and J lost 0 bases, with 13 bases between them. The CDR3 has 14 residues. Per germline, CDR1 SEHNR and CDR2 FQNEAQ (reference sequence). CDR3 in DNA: TGTGCCAGCACCCAAGGACAGAGCTCCTACGAGCAGTACTTC. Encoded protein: CASTQGQSSYEQYF. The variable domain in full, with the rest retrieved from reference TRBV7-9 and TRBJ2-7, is DTGVSQNPRHKITKRGQNVTFRCDPISEHNRLYWYRQTLGQGPEFLTYFQNEAQLEKSRLLSDRFSAERPKGSFSTLEIQRTEQGDSAMYLCASTQGQSSYEQYFGPGTRLTVT.

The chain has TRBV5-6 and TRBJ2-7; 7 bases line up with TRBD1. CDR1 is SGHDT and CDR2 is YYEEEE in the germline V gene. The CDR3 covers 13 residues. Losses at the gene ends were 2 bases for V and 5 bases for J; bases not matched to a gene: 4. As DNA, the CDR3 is TGTGCCAGCAGCTTCACCGGGACAGACGAGCAGTACTTC. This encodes CASSFTGTDEQYF.